One and the same sample provided the 20 T cell receptor beta chains below, sequenced in a study of blood T cell repertoires in COVID-19. The table came from immunoSEQ multiplex PCR; TCRdb's copy has only in-frame clones and leaves some out. The sample consists of 320,000 or so clones, 87% of them appearing once. Specimen: PBMCs or T cells enriched from blood (not recorded which). The receptors were gathered from a woman in her 30s who had recovered from COVID-19.

The rearrangement links TRBV5-5 to TRBJ2-5; a weak D match, TRBD1 (5 bases). Looked up from germline, CDR1 is SGHKS and CDR2 is YYEKEE (reference sequence). Between the trimmed V and J ends, which lost 0 bases and 4 bases, there was a span of 13 bases. The CDR3 loop spans 15 amino acids. CDR3 loop: CASSLEGLVIETQYF. The CDR3 DNA reads TGTGCCAGCAGCTTGGAGGGGCTGGTTATAGAGACCCAGTACTTC.

The genes are TRBV14 and TRBJ1-6; 8 nucleotides match TRBD1. The CDR3 loop spans 15 amino acids. J was trimmed by 3 bases and V by 4 bases; bases with no gene match: 2. Germline CDR1 and CDR2: SGHDN and FVKESK. Written as DNA, the CDR3 is TGTGCCAGCAGCCGCACAGGGGGCTATAATTCACCCCTCCACTTT. Protein: CASSRTGGYNSPLHF.

The chain links TRBV3-1 (or the pseudogene TRBV3-2) to TRBJ2-7, with a possible D match to TRBD1 (5 bases). Germline CDR1 and CDR2: LGHDT and YNNKEL (reference sequence). V dropped 4 bases and J dropped 2 bases, with 12 bases sitting between them. The CDR3 has 14 residues. The CDR3 region has the DNA TGTGCCAGCAGCCTCAGACAGAGTCCCTACGAGCAGTACTTC. It is translated as CASSLRQSPYEQYF.

The J gene is TRBJ2-3, the V gene TRBV7-9, with TRBD1 matching over 9 bases. With 5 bases clipped from V and 4 bases from J, the junction kept 10 bases outside the gene matches. Germline V lookup: CDR1 SEHNR, CDR2 FQNEAQ (reference sequence). The CDR3 is made up of 16 amino acids. CDR3 protein: CASSPVAGQGPDTQYF. CDR3 bases: TGTGCCAGCAGCCCGGTGGCGGGACAGGGCCCAGATACGCAGTATTTT.

This clone was counted between two and nine times. V is TRBV7-2 and J is TRBJ1-3, with D perhaps TRBD1 (5 bases). The germline V gene encodes CDR1 SGHTA and CDR2 FQGNSA. This CDR3 has 16 residues. The V and J ends lost 5 bases and 0 bases respectively, with 14 bases between them. The CDR3 DNA reads as TGTGCCAGCAGCCGTGACAGTTCCCGCTCTGGAAACACCATATATTTT. It specifies CASSRDSSRSGNTIYF.

J is TRBJ1-5 and V is TRBV7-9; 9 bases are a match to TRBD1. The CDR3 totals 13 residues. Losses at the gene ends were 5 bases for V and 9 bases for J; bases not matched to a gene: 5. Per germline, CDR1 SEHNR and CDR2 FQNEAQ (reference sequence). This CDR3 is CASSPADRGPQHF. The CDR3 region has the DNA TGTGCCAGCAGCCCAGCGGACAGGGGGCCCCAGCATTTT.

The chain uses TRBV7-2 and TRBJ2-3; 8 nucleotides align to TRBD2. V was clipped by 1 base and J by 5 bases; unmatched bases: 11. The CDR3 extends over 17 amino acids. Looked up from germline, CDR1 is SGHTA and CDR2 is FQGNSA. The CDR3 coding sequence is TGTGCCAGCAGCTTAGTCGGGGTAGCGGGGACGGGAGATACGCAGTATTTT. It translates to CASSLVGVAGTGDTQYF. Complete variable domain (other parts from reference TRBV7-2 and TRBJ2-3): GAGVSQSPSNKVTEKGKDVELRCDPISGHTALYWYRQSLGQGLEFLIYFQGNSAPDKSGLPSDRFSAERTGGSVSTLTIQRTQQEDSAVYLCASSLVGVAGTGDTQYFGPGTRLTVL.

This clone has just one count. The chain uses TRBV5-4 and TRBJ1-6; D uncertain. V lost 0 bases and J 7 bases, leaving 8 bases between the germline ends. The V gene's germline CDR1 is SGHNT and CDR2 YYREEE (reference sequence). This CDR3 has 14 residues. The CDR3 spells CASSLDSSNSPLHF. DNA of the CDR3: TGTGCCAGCAGCTTGGACAGCTCCAATTCACCCCTCCACTTT.

A single count supports this clone. The chain recombines TRBV7-2 with TRBJ1-5; 8 bases align to TRBD1. CDR3 size: 15 residues. The J segment lost 5 bases and the V segment lost 5 bases, leaving 8 bases of the junction unmatched. Germline values: CDR1 SGHTA, CDR2 FQGNSA. The CDR3 sequence is CASSQTGVGYQPQHF. For the CDR3, the DNA is TGTGCCAGCAGCCAGACAGGGGTTGGATATCAGCCCCAGCATTTT.

V usage is TRBV19 and J usage is TRBJ1-2; 9 nucleotides line up with TRBD1. The germline CDR1 and CDR2 sequences are LNHDA and SQIVND (reference sequence). The CDR3 contains 14 residues. V lost 4 bases to trimming and J lost 6 bases; unmatched junction nucleotides: 6. CDR3: CASSTGDRVHGYTF. CDR3 bases: TGTGCCAGTAGTACAGGGGACAGGGTCCATGGCTACACCTTC.

J is TRBJ2-7 and V is TRBV19, with a weak D call TRBD2 (6 bases). This CDR3 spans 15 amino acids. Trimming took 3 bases from V and 0 from J, leaving 12 bases between them. CDR1 is LNHDA and CDR2 is SQIVND in the germline V gene (reference sequence). The CDR3 DNA is TGTGCCAGTAGTATTTCGCGGGGCAGCTCCTACGAGCAGTACTTC. This codes for CASSISRGSSYEQYF.

V gene TRBV12-3 or TRBV12-4 combines with J gene TRBJ1-6; D remains unclear. Trimming cost V 2 bases and J 9 bases, with 8 bases left between them. The CDR3 length is 13 residues. The CDR3 here is CASSLSASSPLHF. CDR3 in DNA: TGTGCCAGCAGTTTAAGCGCCTCTTCACCCCTCCACTTT.

The gene calls are TRBV9 and TRBJ2-7, with TRBD2 as a possible D gene (6 bases). Germline-derived CDR1 and CDR2 are SGDLS and YYNGEE. Between the trimmed V and J ends, which lost 0 bases and 2 bases, there was a span of 12 bases. The CDR3 loop spans 15 amino acids. The CDR3 sequence: CASSVESGLTYEQYF. The CDR3 DNA sequence: TGTGCCAGCAGCGTAGAGAGCGGGTTGACCTACGAGCAGTACTTC.

The V gene is TRBV18, the J gene TRBJ1-5; TRBD1 matches at 8 bases. Germline-derived CDR1 and CDR2 are KGHSH and LQKENI. The CDR3 contains 15 residues. V lost 4 bases and J lost 7; bases outside the gene matches: 9. CDR3 DNA sequence: TGTGCCAGCTCACTGGACAGGGTGATAGAACAGCCCCAGCATTTT. It is translated as CASSLDRVIEQPQHF.

V is TRBV20-1 and J is TRBJ1-2; D is uncertain. Germline V gene data show CDR1 as DFQATT and CDR2 as SNEGSKA (reference sequence). There are 13 residues in the CDR3. Trimming removed 3 bases from V and 1 base from J, with 9 bases in between. The CDR3 loop is CSASSHDNYGYTF. The CDR3 nucleotides are TGCAGTGCTAGTTCACACGATAACTATGGCTACACCTTC.

J is TRBJ2-5 and V is TRBV11-2, with D perhaps matching TRBD2 (6 bases). The V and J ends lost 5 bases and 3 bases respectively, with 10 bases between them. The CDR3 is made up of 13 amino acids. Germline V gives CDR1 SGHAT, CDR2 FQNNGV. CDR3 protein: CASSGGPEETQYF. In DNA form, the CDR3 reads TGTGCCAGCAGCGGAGGGCCTGAAGAGACCCAGTACTTC.

The J gene is TRBJ1-4, the V gene TRBV23-1, with no clear D. TRBV23-1 counts as an open reading frame of uncertain function. Trimming stripped 7 bases from V and 6 bases from J, with 15 bases between. The CDR3 has 14 residues. CDR3 amino acids: CASKRGDSDEKLFF. CDR3 DNA: TGCGCCAGCAAACGGGGAGACTCCGATGAAAAACTGTTTTTT.

The chain recombines TRBV28 with TRBJ1-2; D might be TRBD1 (5 bases). V lost 7 bases and J 7 bases, leaving 13 bases between the germline ends. Germline V gene sequence: CDR1 MDHEN, CDR2 SYDVKM. This CDR3 has 12 amino acids. The DNA of the CDR3 is TGTGCCAGCATGCGGGGGGTTGGTGGCTACACCTTC. It is translated as CASMRGVGGYTF.

Of note for this clone: One end of the junction is discordant with germline, which a read error may explain. The chain combines TRBV6-5 with TRBJ2-5; D gene uncertain. This CDR3 region has 16 residues. Germline-derived CDR1 and CDR2 are MNHEY and SVGAGI. CDR3 region: CASSYSIRQQQGTQYF. The CDR3 DNA sequence: TGTGCCAGCAGTTACTCGATCAGGCAACAACAAGGGACCCAGTACTTC.

The chain employs TRBV28 and TRBJ2-3; D is possibly TRBD2 (5 bases). V gave up 7 bases and J gave up 2 bases, with 19 bases separating them. The V gene's germline CDR1 is MDHEN and CDR2 SYDVKM. The CDR3 runs to 16 residues. The CDR3 DNA sequence: TGTGCCAGCACCCTCGGGGTGTCCCGGAACACAGATACGCAGTATTTT. Translated: CASTLGVSRNTDTQYF.